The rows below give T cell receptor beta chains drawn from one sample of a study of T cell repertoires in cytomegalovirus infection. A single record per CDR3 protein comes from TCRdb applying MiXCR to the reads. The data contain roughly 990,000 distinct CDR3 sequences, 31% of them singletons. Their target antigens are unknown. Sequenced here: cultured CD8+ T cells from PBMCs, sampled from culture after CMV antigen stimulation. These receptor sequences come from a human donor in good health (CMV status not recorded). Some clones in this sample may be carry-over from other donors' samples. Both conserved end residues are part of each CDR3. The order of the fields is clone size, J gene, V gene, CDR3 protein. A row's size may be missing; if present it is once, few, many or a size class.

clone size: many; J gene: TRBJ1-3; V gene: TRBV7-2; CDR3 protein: CASSLDGGFGNTIYF
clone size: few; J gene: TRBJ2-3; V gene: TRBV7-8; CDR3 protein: CASSLAPPLAEFTDTQYF
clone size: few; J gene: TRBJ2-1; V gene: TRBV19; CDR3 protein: CASSLQGAANEQFF
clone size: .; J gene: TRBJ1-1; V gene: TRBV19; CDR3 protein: CASSISLQAFF
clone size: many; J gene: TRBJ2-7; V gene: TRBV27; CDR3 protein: CASSLGDRSYEQYF
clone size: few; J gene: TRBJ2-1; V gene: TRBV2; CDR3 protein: CASTRRLRSSYNEQFF
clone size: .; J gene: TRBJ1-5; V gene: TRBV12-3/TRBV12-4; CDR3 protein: CASSLTPTVYSNQPQHF
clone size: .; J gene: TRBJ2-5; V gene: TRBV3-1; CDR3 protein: CASSLSQWGGETQYF
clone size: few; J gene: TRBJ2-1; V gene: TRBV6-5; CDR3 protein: CASSSAFGILAGASPGNEQFF
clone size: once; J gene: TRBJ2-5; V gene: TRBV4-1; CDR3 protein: CASSQAVRGGQETQYF
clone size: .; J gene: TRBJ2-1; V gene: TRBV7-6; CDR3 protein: CASSLEVRSSYNEQFF
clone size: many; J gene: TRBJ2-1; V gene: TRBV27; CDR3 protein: CASSLNSYNEQFF
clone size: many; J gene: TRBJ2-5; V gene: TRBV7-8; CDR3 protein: CASSLGAGEAETQYF
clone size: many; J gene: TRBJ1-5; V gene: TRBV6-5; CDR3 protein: CASSYRREVGNQPQHF
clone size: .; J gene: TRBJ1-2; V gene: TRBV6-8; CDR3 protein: CANSYSGTSNYGYTF
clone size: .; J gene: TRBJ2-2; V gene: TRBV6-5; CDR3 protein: CASKQGYTGELFF
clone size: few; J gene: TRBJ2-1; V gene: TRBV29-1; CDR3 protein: CSTSGTGKDNEQFF
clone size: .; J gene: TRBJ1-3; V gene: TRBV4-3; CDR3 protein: CASQQGLSSGNTIYF
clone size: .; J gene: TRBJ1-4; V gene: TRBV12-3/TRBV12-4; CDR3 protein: CATRTGTENEKLFF
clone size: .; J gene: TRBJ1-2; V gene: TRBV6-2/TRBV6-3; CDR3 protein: CASRLVNYGYTF
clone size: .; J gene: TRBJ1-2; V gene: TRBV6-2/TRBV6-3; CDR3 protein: CATEQDDYGYTF
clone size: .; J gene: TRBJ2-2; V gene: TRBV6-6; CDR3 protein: CASTEVAGDKNTGELFF